This passage covers 5 T cell receptor beta chains from one sample sequenced in a study of cytomegalovirus exposure and HLA in healthy donors (dated by TCRdb to 2015 to 2018). The library relied on the immunoSEQ multiplex PCR assay. The multiplex PCR relied on a mix of 60 forward primers for TCR Vbeta segments and 13 reverse primers for TCR Jbeta segments. Sourced from immuneACCESS, this table was stored by TCRdb with only in-frame sequences that have V and J called. A share of the clones is absent; for the studies checked, an unresolved V gene accounts for under half, and the remainder has no known explanation. For this sample there are approximately 120,000 clones; 81% appear just once. Clones ranked in the top ten supply approximately 4% of the sample. The sample comprised PBMCs. These receptors were collected from a young man in good health and CMV-seropositive.

V is TRBV9 and J is TRBJ1-2, with D unresolved. This CDR3 has 14 amino acids. Germline V gives CDR1 SGDLS, CDR2 YYNGEE. V was shortened by 0 bases and J by 6 bases, with 12 bases between the two germline ends. CDR3 DNA sequence: TGTGCCAGCAGCGTAGTGTCAGCGGTGGATGGCTACACCTTC. Residues: CASSVVSAVDGYTF.

Concerning this clone: The identical CDR3 is also encoded by other nucleotide sequences in the sample. The chain couples TRBV6-5 to TRBJ2-7; 11 nucleotides agree with TRBD1. Looked up from germline, CDR1 is MNHEY and CDR2 is SVGAGI. The CDR3 totals 14 residues. Trimming took 5 bases from V and 7 from J; bases not matched to a gene: 7. The CDR3 here is CASSLGQGAGEQYF. CDR3 bases: TGTGCCAGCAGTCTAGGACAGGGGGCCGGGGAGCAGTACTTC.

This clone was seen just once. The rearrangement uses TRBV19 and TRBJ1-4; D gene uncertain. V gave up 7 bases and J gave up 8 bases, with 14 bases separating them. The germline gives CDR1 LNHDA, CDR2 SQIVND (reference sequence). This CDR3 spans 13 amino acids. CDR3 region: CASTLRVGEKLFF. CDR3 DNA sequence: TGTGCCAGTACCCTCCGGGTCGGGGAAAAACTGTTTTTT.

V gene TRBV5-1 combines with J gene TRBJ1-1; D is uncertain. Germline V gives CDR1 SGHRS, CDR2 YFSETQ. This CDR3 has 13 residues. V shed 10 bases and J shed 0 bases, with 13 bases lying between them. In DNA form, the CDR3 reads TGCGCCGAGGGTTCGGGGTTGAACACTGAAGCTTTCTTT. Amino acids: CAEGSGLNTEAFF.

The CDR3 loop is CASSPTPLGETQYF. DNA for the CDR3: TGTGCCAGCTCACCAACTCCCCTCGGGGAGACCCAGTACTTC. The chain carries TRBV18 and TRBJ2-5, with D unresolved. V was trimmed by 2 bases and J by 5 bases, leaving 12 bases between them. In germline, CDR1 is KGHSH, CDR2 LQKENI. This CDR3 is built from 14 residues.